This T cell receptor beta chain comes out of a study of beta chain features in type 1 diabetes. Study-level background: All samples together contributed 85 million to 120 million sorted cells for examination.

Study results and caveats: Shorter TCRB CDR3s, moderately but significantly so, marked every one of the four CD4+ subsets in Type 1 diabetes patients. Relative to healthy donors, patients appeared to have naive, central memory and Treg TCRB repertoires that were more similar.

What was sequenced were expressed TCRB transcripts, since all of the isolated RNA had been reverse transcribed. Sequenced by immunoSEQ multiplex PCR; TCRdb stores in-frame clones only, minus some. The table lists some 640,000 clones, about 14% of them singletons. Sorting based on CD45RO/CCR7/CD25/CD127/CD95/CD27 separated CD4+ naive, central memory, regulatory and stem cell-like memory cells. In all sorted populations, purity surpassed 95%. This clone turned up a few times. Its target is unknown. Sequenced: naive CD4+ T cells from blood. The clonotype comes from a man aged 18-30 years with type 1 diabetes.

The CDR3 here is CASSVGQGAGYTF. The CDR3 nucleotides read TGTGCCAGCAGCGTGGGACAGGGGGCTGGCTACACCTTC. The V and J genes are TRBV5-6 and TRBJ1-2, with 12 bases identical to TRBD1. Trimming took 4 bases from V and 7 from J; bases not matched to a gene: 2. CDR3 length: 13 amino acids. The germline V gene encodes CDR1 SGHDT and CDR2 YYEEEE.